This T cell receptor (beta chain) was captured by sequencing in a study of low-dose radiotherapy and immunotherapy resistance in tumors. Whole-study context: Starting cycle 1 day 1, oral aspirin 300 mg was given daily for four cycles.

TRAV- and TRBV-specific primers primed first-strand cDNA, covering alpha and beta chains. The authors amplified TCRs for 20 to 25 PCR cycles with a constant-region primer and a V-primer adapter. Amplification of the isolated mRNA used in vitro transcription. TCRdb re-called the reads with MiXCR, one entry per CDR3 protein. Of about 60,000 distinct CDR3 sequences in the sample, about 23% were seen once. The CDR3 sequence runs 17 residues, both termini included. Germline V gene data show CDR1 as SGHRS and CDR2 as YFSETQ. Described time point: after trial treatment. The treatment is: LDRT plus nivolumab, ipilimumab, low-dose cyclophosphamide and aspirin (RACIN trial). Treatment of the donors consisted of nivolumab and ipilimumab (plus aspirin, low-dose cyclophosphamide and low-dose radiotherapy). A note on this clonotype: The DNA is left out, because the CDR3 cannot be placed on it with certainty; the CDR3 is given as TCRdb lists it.

The origin of this receptor is a male donor with prostate cancer. Sequences were derived from PBMCs, sampled after low-dose radiotherapy plus immunotherapy. This chain links TRBV5-1 with TRBJ2-2; TRBD1 is the table's D call and was not checked against the DNA. CDR3 sequence: CASSNTGQGGTGELFFF.